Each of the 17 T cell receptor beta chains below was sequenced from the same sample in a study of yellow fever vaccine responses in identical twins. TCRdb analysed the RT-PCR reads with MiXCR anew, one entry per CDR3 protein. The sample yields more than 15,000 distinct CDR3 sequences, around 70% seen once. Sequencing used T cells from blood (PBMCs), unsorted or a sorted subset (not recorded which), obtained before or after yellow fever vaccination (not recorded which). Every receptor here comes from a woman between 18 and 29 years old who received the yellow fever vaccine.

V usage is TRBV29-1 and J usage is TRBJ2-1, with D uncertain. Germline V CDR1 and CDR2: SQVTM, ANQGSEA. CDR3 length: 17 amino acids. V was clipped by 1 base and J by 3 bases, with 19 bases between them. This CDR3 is CSVEVGGRVLNYNEQFF. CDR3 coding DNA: TGCAGCGTTGAAGTGGGTGGTCGGGTACTCAACTACAATGAGCAGTTCTTC.

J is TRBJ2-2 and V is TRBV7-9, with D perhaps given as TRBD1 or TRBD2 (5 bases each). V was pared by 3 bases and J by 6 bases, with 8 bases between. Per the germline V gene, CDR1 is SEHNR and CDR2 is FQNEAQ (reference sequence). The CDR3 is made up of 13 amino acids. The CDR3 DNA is TGTGCCAGCAGCTTCCTGGGGGCCGGGGAGCTGTTTTTT. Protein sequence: CASSFLGAGELFF.

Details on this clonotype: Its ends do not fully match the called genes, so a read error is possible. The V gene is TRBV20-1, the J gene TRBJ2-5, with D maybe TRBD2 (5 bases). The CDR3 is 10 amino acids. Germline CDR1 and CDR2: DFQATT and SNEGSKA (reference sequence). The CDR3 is CSARRENQYF. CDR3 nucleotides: TGCAGTGCTAGAAGGGAGAACCAGTACTTC.

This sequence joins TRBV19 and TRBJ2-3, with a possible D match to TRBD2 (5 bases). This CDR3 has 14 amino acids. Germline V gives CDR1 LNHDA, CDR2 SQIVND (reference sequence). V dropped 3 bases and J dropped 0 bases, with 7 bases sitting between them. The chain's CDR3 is CASSMGGSTDTQYF. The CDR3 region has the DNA TGTGCCAGTAGTATGGGCGGGAGCACAGATACGCAGTATTTT. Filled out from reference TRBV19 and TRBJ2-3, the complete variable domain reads DGGITQSPKYLFRKEGQNVTLSCEQNLNHDAMYWYRQDPGQGLRLIYYSQIVNDFQKGDIAEGYSVSREKKESFPLTVTSAQKNPTAFYLCASSMGGSTDTQYFGPGTRLTVL.

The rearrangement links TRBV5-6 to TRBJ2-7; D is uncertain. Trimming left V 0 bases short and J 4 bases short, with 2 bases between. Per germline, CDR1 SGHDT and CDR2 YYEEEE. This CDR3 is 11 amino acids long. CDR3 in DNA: TGTGCCAGCAGCTTGGAATACGAGCAGTACTTC. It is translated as CASSLEYEQYF.

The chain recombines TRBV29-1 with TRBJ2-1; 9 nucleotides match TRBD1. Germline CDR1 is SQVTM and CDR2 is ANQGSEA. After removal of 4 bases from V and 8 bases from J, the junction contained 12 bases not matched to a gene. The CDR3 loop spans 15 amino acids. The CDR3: CSVVLGQGGLDEQFF. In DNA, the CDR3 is TGCAGCGTTGTTTTGGGACAGGGAGGCTTGGATGAGCAGTTCTTC.

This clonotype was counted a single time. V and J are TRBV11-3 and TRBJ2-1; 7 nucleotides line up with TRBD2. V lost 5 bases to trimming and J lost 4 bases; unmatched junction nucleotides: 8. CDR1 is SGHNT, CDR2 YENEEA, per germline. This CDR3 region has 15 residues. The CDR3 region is CASSPWEGTYNEQFF. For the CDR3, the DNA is TGTGCCAGCAGCCCCTGGGAGGGCACATACAATGAGCAGTTCTTC.

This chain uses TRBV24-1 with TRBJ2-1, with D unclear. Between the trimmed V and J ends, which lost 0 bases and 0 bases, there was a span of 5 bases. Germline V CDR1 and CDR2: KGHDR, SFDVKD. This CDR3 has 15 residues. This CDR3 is CATSDLASSYNEQFF. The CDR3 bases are TGTGCCACCAGTGATTTGGCGAGCTCCTACAATGAGCAGTTCTTC.

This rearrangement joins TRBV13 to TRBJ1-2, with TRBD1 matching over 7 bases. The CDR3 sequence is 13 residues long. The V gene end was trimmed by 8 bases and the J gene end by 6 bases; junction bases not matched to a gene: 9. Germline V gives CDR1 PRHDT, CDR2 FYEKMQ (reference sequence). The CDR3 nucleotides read TGTGCCAGCCATGTACAGGGGTTTGATGGCTACACCTTC. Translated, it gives CASHVQGFDGYTF.

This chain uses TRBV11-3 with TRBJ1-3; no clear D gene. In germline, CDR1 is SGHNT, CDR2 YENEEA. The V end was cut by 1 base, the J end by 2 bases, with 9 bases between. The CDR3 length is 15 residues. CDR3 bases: TGTGCCAGCAGCTTAGTTGGTCTAACTGGAAACACCATATATTTT. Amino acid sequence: CASSLVGLTGNTIYF.

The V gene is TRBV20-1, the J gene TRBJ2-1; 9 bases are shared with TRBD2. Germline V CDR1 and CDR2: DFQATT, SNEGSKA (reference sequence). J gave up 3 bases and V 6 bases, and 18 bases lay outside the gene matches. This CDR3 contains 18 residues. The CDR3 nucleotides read TGCAGTGCCCCAGCCTCTGTTGGAGCGGGGGGTCGCTACAATGAGCAGTTCTTC. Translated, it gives CSAPASVGAGGRYNEQFF.

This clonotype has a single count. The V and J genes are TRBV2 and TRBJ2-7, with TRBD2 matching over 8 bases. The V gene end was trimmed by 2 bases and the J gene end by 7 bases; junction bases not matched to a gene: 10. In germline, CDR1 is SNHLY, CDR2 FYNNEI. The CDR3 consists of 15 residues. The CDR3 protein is CASSEFAGGLMEQYF. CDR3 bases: TGTGCCAGCAGTGAATTTGCGGGAGGTCTAATGGAGCAGTACTTC.

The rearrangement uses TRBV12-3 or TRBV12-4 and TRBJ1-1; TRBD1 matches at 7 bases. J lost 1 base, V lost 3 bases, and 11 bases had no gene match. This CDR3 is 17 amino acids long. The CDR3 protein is CASSFRVLGTANTEAFF. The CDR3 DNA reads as TGTGCCAGCAGTTTCCGAGTCCTCGGGACAGCGAACACTGAAGCTTTCTTT.

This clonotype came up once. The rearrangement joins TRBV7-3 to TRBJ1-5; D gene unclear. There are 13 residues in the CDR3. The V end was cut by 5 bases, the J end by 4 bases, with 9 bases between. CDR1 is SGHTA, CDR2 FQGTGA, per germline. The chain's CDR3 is CASSVDGNQPQHF. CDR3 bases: TGTGCCAGCAGCGTCGACGGAAATCAGCCCCAGCATTTT.

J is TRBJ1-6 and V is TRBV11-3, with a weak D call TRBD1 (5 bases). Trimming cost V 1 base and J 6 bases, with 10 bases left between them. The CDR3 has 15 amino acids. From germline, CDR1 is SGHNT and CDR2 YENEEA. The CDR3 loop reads CASSLGTPLNSPLHF. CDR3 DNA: TGTGCCAGCAGCTTAGGGACACCCCTTAATTCACCCCTCCACTTT.

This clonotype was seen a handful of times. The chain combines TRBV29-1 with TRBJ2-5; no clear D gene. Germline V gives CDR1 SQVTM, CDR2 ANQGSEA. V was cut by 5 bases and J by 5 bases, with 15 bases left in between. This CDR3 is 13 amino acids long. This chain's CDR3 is CSVPGTPGETQYF. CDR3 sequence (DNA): TGCAGCGTTCCTGGCACCCCCGGGGAGACCCAGTACTTC.

Here the CDR3 reads CASKIAGSSYEQYF. Written as DNA, the CDR3 is TGTGCCAGCAAGATAGCGGGAAGCTCCTACGAGCAGTACTTC. The V gene is TRBV6-1, the J gene TRBJ2-7; 8 bases are a match to TRBD2. The CDR3 loop spans 14 amino acids. Germline V CDR1 and CDR2: MNHNS, SASEGT. J was trimmed by 0 bases and V by 7 bases; bases with no gene match: 5.